One sample yielded the 26 T cell receptor beta chains listed below, sequenced in a study of T-cell reconstitution after alpha-beta-depleted transplantation in children. The authors prepared the TCRbeta library with unique molecular identifiers. One entry per CDR3 protein, called by TCRdb with MiXCR from the PCR reads. The sample contains over 550,000 distinct CDR3 sequences, 10% to 13% of which appear only once. Source: PBMCs from the stem cell graft donor, taken from the stem cell graft. These TCRs come from a human donor who donated a stem cell graft to a child with acute myeloid leukemia.

At least ten counts were recorded for this clonotype. The CDR3 protein is CSAGTSAASSYNEQFF. The CDR3 DNA is TGCAGTGCTGGAACTAGCGCGGCCAGCTCCTACAATGAGCAGTTCTTC. The chain joins TRBV20-1 to TRBJ2-1; TRBD2 aligns across 7 bases. From germline, CDR1 is DFQATT and CDR2 SNEGSKA (reference sequence). V was pared by 5 bases and J by 0 bases, with 10 bases of the junction left unmatched. The CDR3 spans 16 residues.

This clonotype was recorded a few times. The J gene is TRBJ2-5, the V gene TRBV6-1, with TRBD2 matching 9 bases. The CDR3 extends over 15 amino acids. Germline CDR1 MNHNS, CDR2 SASEGT. The V segment lost 7 bases and the J segment 4 bases; nucleotides outside the gene matches: 10. The CDR3 loop reads CASTRSGRSGETQYF. In DNA form, the CDR3 reads TGTGCCAGCACCCGTAGCGGGAGAAGTGGAGAGACCCAGTACTTC.

This clonotype occurred a few times. The chain uses TRBV20-1 and TRBJ2-6; D unresolved. V dropped 0 bases and J dropped 0 bases, with 6 bases sitting between them. CDR1 is DFQATT, CDR2 SNEGSKA, per germline (reference sequence). The CDR3 length is 15 residues. CDR3 loop: CSARDGSSGANVLTF. In DNA form, the CDR3 reads TGCAGTGCTAGAGATGGTAGCTCTGGGGCCAACGTCCTGACTTTC.

This clonotype was detected ten times or more. The rearrangement links TRBV29-1 to TRBJ2-3; 12 bases fit TRBD2. Looked up from germline, CDR1 is SQVTM and CDR2 is ANQGSEA. CDR3 size: 15 residues. Trimming took 4 bases from V and 8 from J; bases not matched to a gene: 10. The CDR3, as DNA: TGCAGCGTTGTAAAAGGACTAGCGGGATTGGGTACGCAGTATTTT. Encoded protein: CSVVKGLAGLGTQYF.

With respect to this clonotype: One junction end does not reproduce the germline sequence, and a read error may be involved. The rearrangement links TRBV20-1 to TRBJ2-1; 8 bases are shared with TRBD2. The CDR3 consists of 16 residues. CDR1 is DFQATT and CDR2 is SNEGSKA in the germline V gene (reference sequence). The CDR3: CCASRGGAGNYNEQFF. The CDR3 DNA follows: TGCTGTGCTAGCCGGGGGGGAGCGGGTAATTACAATGAGCAGTTCTTC.

The V and J genes are TRBV7-3 and TRBJ1-1; D is perhaps TRBD1 (5 bases). With 5 bases removed from V and 10 bases from J, the gap between germline ends came to 17 bases. Germline-derived CDR1 and CDR2 are SGHTA and FQGTGA. This CDR3 spans 13 amino acids. CDR3 amino acids: CASSLRRGVGAFF. In nucleotides, the CDR3 is TGTGCCAGCAGCCTGCGACGAGGGGTGGGAGCTTTCTTT. The whole variable domain, filled in from reference TRBV7-3 and TRBJ1-1, reads GAGVSQTPSNKVTEKGKYVELRCDPISGHTALYWYRQSLGQGPEFLIYFQGTGAADDSGLPNDRFFAVRPEGSVSTLKIQRTERGDSAVYLCASSLRRGVGAFFGQGTRLTVV.

This clonotype showed up just a few times. The chain is built from TRBV9 and TRBJ2-3; no reliable D call. Deletions cut 4 bases from V and 0 bases from J, with 6 bases between. This CDR3 comprises 13 residues. Germline V gives CDR1 SGDLS, CDR2 YYNGEE. The CDR3 protein is CASSTESTDTQYF. DNA of the CDR3: TGTGCCAGCAGCACAGAAAGCACAGATACGCAGTATTTT.

This clonotype came up a few times. The chain uses TRBV6-2 or TRBV6-3 and TRBJ2-7; 8 positions match TRBD2. The V gene end was trimmed by 0 bases and the J gene end by 2 bases; junction bases not matched to a gene: 6. The CDR3 consists of 16 residues. Germline assignment: CDR1 MNHEY and CDR2 SVGEGT. This CDR3 reads CASSYSGREVAYEQYF. CDR3 nucleotides: TGTGCCAGCAGTTACTCAGGGCGGGAGGTCGCCTACGAGCAGTACTTC.

The gene calls are TRBV10-3 and TRBJ2-1, with 15 bases fitting TRBD2. Trimming took 3 bases from V and 10 from J; bases not matched to a gene: 4. This CDR3 has 15 amino acids. CDR1 and CDR2 from the germline V gene are ENHRY and SYGVKD. CDR3 amino acids: CAISDRGLAGGEQFF. In nucleotides, the CDR3 is TGTGCCATCAGTGATCGAGGACTAGCGGGAGGGGAGCAGTTCTTC.

This clonotype was seen a handful of times. The chain carries TRBV6-5 and TRBJ1-1; a possible D gene is TRBD1 (5 bases). CDR1 and CDR2 from the germline V gene are MNHEY and SVGAGI. V was cut by 6 bases and J by 9 bases, with 11 bases left in between. This CDR3 comprises 11 residues. For the CDR3, the DNA is TGTGCCAGCAGCCGGGAGGGGAAAGCTTTCTTT. As protein: CASSREGKAFF.

In its sample, this clonotype was seen many times. The V and J genes are TRBV6-2 or TRBV6-3 and TRBJ2-3, with TRBD1 matching over 7 bases. Trimming took 7 bases from V and 3 from J; bases not matched to a gene: 13. CDR1 and CDR2 (germline): MNHEY, SVGEGT. The CDR3 is 16 residues long. The CDR3 region is CASTHPTGWRTDTQYF. The CDR3 DNA follows: TGTGCCAGCACCCATCCGACAGGGTGGAGGACAGATACGCAGTATTTT.

This clonotype was observed at least ten times. The rearrangement uses TRBV6-2 or TRBV6-3 and TRBJ2-3; TRBD2 might be the D (6 bases). Per germline, CDR1 MNHEY and CDR2 SVGEGT. Trimming left V 2 bases short and J 4 bases short, with 13 bases between. The CDR3 runs to 15 residues. For the CDR3, the DNA is TGTGCCAGCAGTTACCGTAATAGCGGAGCAGATACGCAGTATTTT. The encoded protein is CASSYRNSGADTQYF.

The chain uses TRBV6-1 and TRBJ2-7; no clear D. This CDR3 has 14 amino acids. Germline-derived CDR1 and CDR2 are MNHNS and SASEGT. V was trimmed by 7 bases and J by 0 bases, leaving 13 bases between them. The CDR3 bases are TGTGCCAGCAACTCAGCGATCAGCTCCTACGAGCAGTACTTC. Protein product: CASNSAISSYEQYF.

The chain uses TRBV15 and TRBJ2-2; 7 positions match TRBD1. Losses at the gene ends were 4 bases for V and 6 bases for J; bases not matched to a gene: 5. The V gene's germline CDR1 is LNHNV and CDR2 YYDKDF (reference sequence). This CDR3 is built from 14 residues. The CDR3: CATSTETGSGELFF. The DNA for the CDR3 is TGTGCCACCAGCACCGAGACAGGGTCCGGGGAGCTGTTTTTT.

At least ten counts were recorded for this clonotype. V usage is TRBV28 and J usage is TRBJ2-7, with D unclear. V was trimmed by 3 bases and J by 1 base, leaving 4 bases between them. In germline, CDR1 is MDHEN, CDR2 SYDVKM. The CDR3 loop spans 12 amino acids. The CDR3 here is CASSFESYEQYF. CDR3 in DNA: TGTGCCAGCAGTTTTGAATCCTACGAGCAGTACTTC.

In its sample, this clonotype was seen a few times. The chain is built from TRBV19 and TRBJ1-2; D is perhaps TRBD1 (6 bases). This CDR3 is built from 14 residues. Deletions cut 0 bases from V and 7 bases from J, with 12 bases between. The germline V gene encodes CDR1 LNHDA and CDR2 SQIVND (reference sequence). CDR3 residues: CASSIDRGPGGYTF. The CDR3 DNA reads as TGTGCCAGTAGTATAGATCGGGGGCCCGGTGGCTACACCTTC.

This sequence joins TRBV28 and TRBJ1-2, with no clear D. Trimming shortened V by 6 bases and J by 6 bases, and 14 bases separated the two germline ends. The CDR3 is 13 amino acids. Germline V gene sequence: CDR1 MDHEN, CDR2 SYDVKM. CDR3 residues: CASSRLYSDGYTF. In DNA form, the CDR3 reads TGTGCCAGCAGCCGGTTGTATTCGGATGGCTACACCTTC.

This clonotype turned up a few times. V and J are TRBV20-1 and TRBJ1-1, with a possible D match to TRBD1 (5 bases). V was pared by 5 bases and J by 3 bases, with 10 bases between. The CDR3 length is 12 residues. Germline CDR1 reads DFQATT; CDR2 reads SNEGSKA (reference sequence). This CDR3 reads CSAERGDTEAFF. The CDR3 DNA reads as TGCAGTGCTGAACGGGGGGACACTGAAGCTTTCTTT.

This clonotype was counted a few times. The V and J genes are TRBV29-1 and TRBJ2-5; D not certain. Germline V gene sequence: CDR1 SQVTM, CDR2 ANQGSEA. This CDR3 has 12 amino acids. Trimming removed 5 bases at V and 1 base at J, with 8 bases between. CDR3 bases: TGCAGCGTTATCTATACCCAAGAGACCCAGTACTTC. This sequence encodes CSVIYTQETQYF.

V and J are TRBV28 and TRBJ2-1; tentatively, D is TRBD1 (6 bases). Trimming stripped 7 bases from V and 5 bases from J, with 15 bases between. Germline V lookup: CDR1 MDHEN, CDR2 SYDVKM. CDR3 size: 14 residues. The CDR3 spells CASITSGVDNEQFF. The DNA for the CDR3 is TGTGCCAGCATAACCTCAGGGGTCGACAATGAGCAGTTCTTC.

The chain employs TRBV2 and TRBJ2-2, with 11 bases aligning to TRBD2. The germline CDR1 and CDR2 sequences are SNHLY and FYNNEI. V shed 10 bases, J shed 1 base, and the junction held 11 bases outside the gene matches. CDR3 length: 17 residues. Here the CDR3 reads CAIPSASGRRNTGELFF. CDR3 DNA sequence: TGTGCCATCCCGTCGGCTAGCGGGAGGCGGAACACCGGGGAGCTGTTTTTT.

The chain joins TRBV7-2 to TRBJ2-7, with 15 bases matching TRBD2. Germline lookup yields CDR1 SGHTA and CDR2 FQGNSA. J lost 3 bases, V lost 6 bases, and 6 bases had no gene match. The CDR3 consists of 16 residues. CDR3 sequence: CASRKGGLAGGYEQYF. CDR3 coding DNA: TGTGCCAGCAGGAAGGGGGGACTAGCGGGAGGCTACGAGCAGTACTTC.

This clonotype was counted ten times or more. The chain is built from TRBV20-1 and TRBJ2-7; D tentatively reads TRBD1 or TRBD2 (5 bases each). In germline, CDR1 is DFQATT, CDR2 SNEGSKA (reference sequence). The CDR3 extends over 14 amino acids. V lost 3 bases, J lost 2 bases, and 14 bases lay in between. The CDR3 spells CSASGAGLTYEQYF. The CDR3 DNA is TGCAGTGCTAGCGGGGCGGGCCTTACCTACGAGCAGTACTTC.

This chain links TRBV5-6 with TRBJ1-5; D remains ambiguous. Germline V gene sequence: CDR1 SGHDT, CDR2 YYEEEE. V lost 4 bases and J 1 base, leaving 15 bases between the germline ends. CDR3 size: 16 residues. The CDR3 protein is CASSRGALMSNQPQHF. In DNA form, the CDR3 reads TGTGCCAGCAGCCGAGGAGCCCTTATGAGCAATCAGCCCCAGCATTTT.

The chain recombines TRBV24-1 with TRBJ2-3; D possibly uses TRBD1 or TRBD2 (6 bases each). CDR3 length: 15 residues. The V end was cut by 5 bases, the J end by 2 bases, with 13 bases between. Germline V gives CDR1 KGHDR, CDR2 SFDVKD. The DNA of the CDR3 is TGTGCCACCAGTGTAATAGGGGGGCCCACAGATACGCAGTATTTT. It translates to CATSVIGGPTDTQYF.

A few counts support this clonotype. The V gene is TRBV29-1, the J gene TRBJ2-1; D is undetermined. V was shortened by 3 bases and J by 8 bases, with 8 bases between the two germline ends. Germline CDR1 is SQVTM and CDR2 is ANQGSEA. The CDR3 length is 11 residues. CDR3 bases: TGCAGCGTTGAGAGTGGTTATGAGCAGTTCTTC. Amino acids: CSVESGYEQFF.